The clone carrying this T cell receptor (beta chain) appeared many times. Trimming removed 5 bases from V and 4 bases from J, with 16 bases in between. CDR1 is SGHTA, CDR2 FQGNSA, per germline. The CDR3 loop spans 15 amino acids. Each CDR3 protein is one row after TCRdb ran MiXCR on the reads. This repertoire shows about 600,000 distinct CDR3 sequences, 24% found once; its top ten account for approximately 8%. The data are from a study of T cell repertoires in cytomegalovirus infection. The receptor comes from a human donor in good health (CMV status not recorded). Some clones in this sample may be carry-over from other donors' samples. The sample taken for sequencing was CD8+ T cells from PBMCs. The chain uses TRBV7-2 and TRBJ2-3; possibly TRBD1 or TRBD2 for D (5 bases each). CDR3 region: CASSLTGGIADTQYF. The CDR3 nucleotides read TGTGCCAGCAGCCTTACTGGGGGTATTGCAGATACGCAGTATTTT. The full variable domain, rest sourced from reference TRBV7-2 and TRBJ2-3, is GAGVSQSPSNKVTEKGKDVELRCDPISGHTALYWYRQSLGQGLEFLIYFQGNSAPDKSGLPSDRFSAERTGGSVSTLTIQRTQQEDSAVYLCASSLTGGIADTQYFGPGTRLTVL.